What follows are 10 T cell receptor beta chains derived from one specimen sequenced in a study of low-dose radiotherapy and immunotherapy resistance in tumors. Primers targeting TRAV and TRBV primed first-strand cDNA, covering alpha and beta chains. For amplifying TCRs, the PCR ran for about 22 cycles with Phusion, which was used together with a constant-region primer and the adapter on the V primers. TCRdb re-derived calls from the reads in MiXCR, one entry per CDR3 protein. The sample has around 84,000 distinct CDR3 sequences; 15% to 20% are singletons. Sample time point: after trial treatment. Treatment specified: LDRT plus nivolumab, ipilimumab, low-dose cyclophosphamide and aspirin (RACIN trial). The sample was PBMCs, taken after low-dose radiotherapy plus immunotherapy. These receptor sequences come from a male donor with prostate cancer.

This clonotype was recorded at least ten times. This rearrangement joins TRBV7-2 to TRBJ2-5; D is unclear. Germline CDR1 and CDR2: SGHTA and FQGNSA. Trimming left V 1 base short and J 5 bases short, with 8 bases between. The CDR3 totals 13 residues. Here the CDR3 DNA reads TGTGCCAGCAGCTTAGGGGGATCGGAGACCCAGTACTTC. This encodes CASSLGGSETQYF.

The chain links TRBV28 to TRBJ1-2, with D hard to call. CDR3 length: 14 amino acids. From germline, CDR1 is MDHEN and CDR2 SYDVKM. V lost 4 bases to trimming and J lost 4 bases, with 13 bases between them. The CDR3 DNA is TGTGCCAGCAGTTCCGGGGTCCGTAGCTATGGCTACACCTTC. Its protein is CASSSGVRSYGYTF.

This clonotype was picked up many times. The chain links TRBV7-6 to TRBJ2-1; the match to TRBD2 covers 8 bases. The CDR3 totals 14 residues. Germline-derived CDR1 and CDR2 are SGHVS and FNYEAQ. J was trimmed by 4 bases and V by 5 bases; bases with no gene match: 4. The CDR3 here is CASSLGGGYNEQFF. CDR3 coding DNA: TGTGCCAGCAGCCTCGGGGGGGGTTACAATGAGCAGTTCTTC.

This clonotype appeared a few times. The chain is built from TRBV18 and TRBJ2-1, with D possibly TRBD1 on 5 matching bases. The CDR3 has 13 residues. Looked up from germline, CDR1 is KGHSH and CDR2 is LQKENI. The V end lost 4 bases, the J end lost 7 bases, and 11 bases lay between the germline ends. The CDR3 reads CASSRDQGNEQFF. CDR3 bases: TGTGCCAGCTCACGAGACCAGGGAAATGAGCAGTTCTTC.

This clonotype was observed at least ten times. The J gene is TRBJ2-5, the V gene TRBV20-1; a possible D gene is TRBD2 (5 bases). Trimming took 4 bases from V and 5 from J, leaving 14 bases between them. The CDR3 is 13 residues long. Germline CDR1 and CDR2: DFQATT and SNEGSKA (reference sequence). The CDR3 reads CSATITGEETQYF. The CDR3 region has the DNA TGCAGTGCTACCATAACCGGGGAGGAGACCCAGTACTTC.

This clonotype was observed at least ten times. This chain connects TRBV21-1 to TRBJ2-7; the table names TRBD1, a call not compared with the DNA. TRBV21-1 is termed a pseudogene. The CDR3 loop spans 16 amino acids. DNA for the CDR3: TGTGCCAGCAGCAACATCCCCGGGACACGGTACTACGAGCAGTACTTC. This sequence encodes CASSNIPGTRYYEQYF.

The V and J genes are TRBV5-4 and TRBJ2-5, with 8 bases fitting TRBD2. CDR1 SGHNT and CDR2 YYREEE come from the germline V gene (reference sequence). The junction had 11 bases not matched to a gene; V was cut back by 4 bases and J by 9 bases. The CDR3 length is 14 residues. CDR3 in DNA: TGTGCCAGCAGCCCCACTAGCGGCCACTGGGCCCAGTACTTC. Protein sequence: CASSPTSGHWAQYF.

Remarks on this clonotype: One base away lies a much larger clone, so this may be a sequencing read error. This rearrangement joins TRBV6-8 to TRBJ2-1; 8 bases agree with TRBD2. This CDR3 is built from 15 residues. Germline V lookup: CDR1 MNHGY, CDR2 SAAAGT. Here the CDR3 DNA reads TGTGGCAGCAGCCCAGGAGTAGCGGGAAGGAATGAGCAGTTCTTC. Translated: CGSSPGVAGRNEQFF.

This clonotype was seen repeatedly, ten times or more. The chain employs TRBV29-1 and TRBJ2-4; 10 bases align to TRBD1. The germline V gene has CDR1 SQVTM and CDR2 ANQGSEA. There are 12 residues in the CDR3. Trimming took 1 base from V and 13 from J; bases not matched to a gene: 4. CDR3 sequence: CSVEGTGGGQYF. The CDR3 coding sequence is TGCAGCGTTGAAGGGACAGGGGGTGGACAGTACTTC.

The sample holds many counts of this clonotype. This chain links TRBV18 with TRBJ1-5; D remains unclear. The V and J ends lost 2 bases and 2 bases respectively, with 7 bases between them. This CDR3 is 14 amino acids long. From germline, CDR1 is KGHSH and CDR2 LQKENI. CDR3 loop: CASSPGWRNQPQHF. In nucleotides, the CDR3 is TGTGCCAGCTCACCAGGGTGGCGCAATCAGCCCCAGCATTTT.